The clone carrying this TCR beta chain has a count of ten or more. Its antigen is currently unknown. J was trimmed by 6 bases and V by 2 bases; bases with no gene match: 9. Germline values: CDR1 MNHEY, CDR2 SVGEGT. The CDR3 is made up of 16 amino acids. TCRdb recomputed calls from the reads with MiXCR, one row per CDR3 protein. The sample lists roughly 320,000 distinct CDR3 sequences; about 9.2% were seen once. This specimen belongs to a study of T cell repertoires in cytomegalovirus infection. Study-wide background: Indicated by public TCR beta signatures were CMV infection and matching HLA type.

General observations from the study: Dominant in the ex vivo response were TCR beta clonotypes restricted by HLA-C and specific for CMV. People with CMV and the relevant HLA were identified by cumulative public TCR beta family frequency.

This clonotype was obtained from a human donor in good health (CMV status not recorded). Some clones in this sample may be carry-over from other donors' samples. The sequencing sample was made of PBMCs. This chain uses TRBV6-2 or TRBV6-3 with TRBJ1-5, with 8 bases aligning to TRBD1. CDR3 protein: CASSYPRTGRPQPQHF. The CDR3 bases are TGTGCCAGCAGTTACCCCCGGACAGGGCGGCCTCAGCCCCAGCATTTT.